These 3 T cell receptor beta chains were sequenced from one sample in a study of T cells in Graves' hyperthyroidism and ophthalmopathy. Template material for amplifying TCR beta CDR3 regions consisted of RNA transcripts. The TCR CDR3 was amplified in a first-round RT-PCR using the HTBI primer set. TCRdb reprocessed the multiplex PCR reads via MiXCR and lists one record per CDR3 protein. Of around 600,000 distinct CDR3 sequences detected, more than 14% appear once; the ten largest clones hold about 12%. Sequenced sample: blood. These receptor sequences come from a woman between 45 and 60 years old with Graves' ophthalmopathy.

This clonotype was recorded many times. The chain recombines TRBV20-1 with TRBJ2-5; 13 positions agree with TRBD2. Germline trimming cut 0 bases from V and 4 bases from J; bases unmatched to any gene: 17. The V gene's germline CDR1 is DFQATT and CDR2 SNEGSKA (reference sequence). This CDR3 spans 20 amino acids. The CDR3 region is CSARDPGDMGLAGSRETQYF. DNA of the CDR3: TGCAGTGCTAGAGATCCGGGAGACATGGGACTAGCGGGAAGTCGAGAGACCCAGTACTTC.

This clonotype was seen a few times. The rearrangement links TRBV9 to TRBJ1-2, with unresolved D. Germline V gives CDR1 SGDLS, CDR2 YYNGEE. This CDR3 is built from 12 residues. The V end lost 0 bases, the J end lost 6 bases, and 6 bases lay between the germline ends. CDR3 in DNA: TGTGCCAGCAGCGTAGGTGGGAATGGCTACACCTTC. Protein product: CASSVGGNGYTF.

The J gene is TRBJ1-1, the V gene TRBV4-1, with D possibly matching TRBD1 (6 bases). Germline CDR1 MGHRA, CDR2 YSYEKL. Trimming removed 0 bases from V and 5 bases from J, with 10 bases in between. The CDR3 contains 14 residues. The CDR3 loop is CASSQDRGWTEAFF. In DNA form, the CDR3 reads TGCGCCAGCAGCCAAGACAGGGGTTGGACTGAAGCTTTCTTT.